This T cell receptor (beta chain) was sequenced for a study of identical twins. TCRdb re-called the 5' RACE reads through MiXCR, storing one row per CDR3 protein. The table includes roughly 630,000 distinct CDR3 sequences, roughly 7.1% detected once. Comment on this clonotype: As yet, its antigen is unknown.

Whole-study results and caveats: Not following the same donors, the study drew its conclusions from cross-sectional statistical analysis. Fewer insertions characterized abundant cord blood beta clonotypes, whereas memory repertoires showed none. For out-of-frame beta sequences, excess twin sharing was weaker.

The data were also submitted as part of a second study, on yellow fever vaccine responses in identical twins.

Sequences were obtained from PBMCs. The receptor's source is a woman younger than 30 in good health.

CDR3 sequence reads: CASSQVSPGQGLYEQYF. CDR3 nucleotides: TGTGCCAGCAGCCAAGTTTCCCCGGGACAGGGACTCTACGAGCAGTACTTC. This sequence joins TRBV3-1 and TRBJ2-7; TRBD1 agrees at 9 bases. The junction had 10 bases not matched to a gene; V was cut back by 1 base and J by 3 bases. In germline, CDR1 is LGHDT, CDR2 YNNKEL (reference sequence). There are 17 residues in the CDR3.